A selection of T cell receptor beta chains follows, all from one sample in a study of blood T cell repertoires in COVID-19. Produced via immunoSEQ multiplex PCR; TCRdb's table is partial and in-frame only. The sample holds 470,000 or so clones; approximately 83% are singletons and the top ten take more than 3%. Material for sequencing was peripheral blood. The receptors here all came from a human donor in a cohort sampled during active COVID-19. The CDR3 runs from the conserved cysteine through the conserved F or W. The order of the fields is CDR3 DNA, CDR3 protein, V gene, J gene, clone size, D gene. D genes are given only for firm matches. Part of the rows lack a size; the others show once, few, many or a class for expanded clones.

CDR3nt: TGTGCCAGCAGCCTCAGTCCGGCAGGGGGGAATGAAAAACTGTTTTTT
CDR3aa: CASSLSPAGGNEKLFF
v_gene: TRBV9
j_gene: TRBJ1-4
abundance: NA
d_gene: TRBD1

CDR3nt: TGTGCCAGCAGCACCATCGAGCGGGGGGCGAAGCAGTACTTC
CDR3aa: CASSTIERGAKQYF
v_gene: TRBV5-4
j_gene: TRBJ2-7
abundance: NA
d_gene: TRBD2

CDR3nt: TGTGCCAGCAGCTTCGGGGGGGCGAACACTGAAGCTTTCTTT
CDR3aa: CASSFGGANTEAFF
v_gene: TRBV11-3
j_gene: TRBJ1-1
abundance: NA
d_gene: NA

CDR3nt: TGCGCCAGCAGCTTGGCGGCTAGCGGAGGTTCCGGGGAGCTGTTTTTT
CDR3aa: CASSLAASGGSGELFF
v_gene: TRBV5-1
j_gene: TRBJ2-2
abundance: NA
d_gene: TRBD2

CDR3nt: TGTGCCAGCAGTTACTCGGTCCATCGGGAGGCCCAGTACTTC
CDR3aa: CASSYSVHREAQYF
v_gene: TRBV6-2/TRBV6-3
j_gene: TRBJ2-5
abundance: once
d_gene: TRBD2

CDR3nt: TGTGCCAGCACTAAGACAAGGGGGTTCACAGATACGCAGTATTTT
CDR3aa: CASTKTRGFTDTQYF
v_gene: TRBV2
j_gene: TRBJ2-3
abundance: NA
d_gene: NA

CDR3nt: TGTGCCAGCAGCTTAGAGGCTAGCGGGGGAGAGACCCAGTACTTC
CDR3aa: CASSLEASGGETQYF
v_gene: TRBV7-2
j_gene: TRBJ2-5
abundance: few
d_gene: TRBD2

CDR3nt: TGTGCCAGCAGTGCGACCCCGGGACAGGGCAATCAGCCCCAGCATTTT
CDR3aa: CASSATPGQGNQPQHF
v_gene: TRBV28
j_gene: TRBJ1-5
abundance: NA
d_gene: TRBD1

CDR3nt: TGTGCCAGCAGCTGGACTCGTGCCCCCTACGAGCAGTACTTC
CDR3aa: CASSWTRAPYEQYF
v_gene: TRBV5-8
j_gene: TRBJ2-7
abundance: NA
d_gene: NA

CDR3nt: TGTGCTAGTGGTTCGGGGAATACGCAGTATTTT
CDR3aa: CASGSGNTQYF
v_gene: TRBV12-5
j_gene: TRBJ2-3
abundance: many
d_gene: NA

CDR3nt: TGTGCCAGCAGCCTCACCGGGACAGGCATCTTTGAAAAACTGTTTTTT
CDR3aa: CASSLTGTGIFEKLFF
v_gene: TRBV14
j_gene: TRBJ1-4
abundance: NA
d_gene: TRBD1

CDR3nt: TGTGCCAGCAGCGCGTTAGCGGGAGCAGCTAGCGAGCAGTACTTC
CDR3aa: CASSALAGAASEQYF
v_gene: TRBV7-3
j_gene: TRBJ2-7
abundance: NA
d_gene: TRBD2

CDR3nt: TGCGCCAGCAGCTTGGCCGGGACAGGGGGCCACTATGGCTACACCTTC
CDR3aa: CASSLAGTGGHYGYTF
v_gene: TRBV5-1
j_gene: TRBJ1-2
abundance: once
d_gene: TRBD1

CDR3nt: TGTGCCAGCAGCTTAAGGACAGGGGGCAATCAGCCCCAGCATTTT
CDR3aa: CASSLRTGGNQPQHF
v_gene: TRBV7-8
j_gene: TRBJ1-5
abundance: few
d_gene: TRBD1

CDR3nt: TGCAGCGTTGGAGGACAGGCTAATGAAAAACTGTTTTTT
CDR3aa: CSVGGQANEKLFF
v_gene: TRBV29-1
j_gene: TRBJ1-4
abundance: NA
d_gene: TRBD1

CDR3nt: TGTGCCAGCAGCTACGCGCGGGGCAGGGTCGAGGCCTATAATTCACCCCTCCACTTT
CDR3aa: CASSYARGRVEAYNSPLHF
v_gene: TRBV7-8
j_gene: TRBJ1-6
abundance: NA
d_gene: NA

CDR3nt: TGTGCCAGCAGTTCACCGGGACTAGCGGGAGCCCGCCATGAGCAGTTCTTC
CDR3aa: CASSSPGLAGARHEQFF
v_gene: TRBV28
j_gene: TRBJ2-1
abundance: NA
d_gene: TRBD2

CDR3nt: TGTGCCAGCAGCTTGGGACAGCGGGTATCAGATACGCAGTATTTT
CDR3aa: CASSLGQRVSDTQYF
v_gene: TRBV7-3
j_gene: TRBJ2-3
abundance: NA
d_gene: NA

CDR3nt: TGCGCCAGCTCCGACAGCGGGGGGGATGAAAAACTGTTTTTT
CDR3aa: CASSDSGGDEKLFF
v_gene: TRBV5-1
j_gene: TRBJ1-4
abundance: NA
d_gene: NA

CDR3nt: TGCAGTGTAGACACTGAAGCTTTCTTT
CDR3aa: CSVDTEAFF
v_gene: TRBV20-1
j_gene: TRBJ1-1
abundance: NA
d_gene: NA

CDR3nt: TGTGCCAGCAGTTCCGGACAGGGTCGTGGCTACACCTTC
CDR3aa: CASSSGQGRGYTF
v_gene: TRBV6-2/TRBV6-3
j_gene: TRBJ1-2
abundance: NA
d_gene: TRBD1

CDR3nt: TGTGCCAGTAGCTCTGGGACAGGGGGCTTTGACGAGCAGTACTTC
CDR3aa: CASSSGTGGFDEQYF
v_gene: TRBV19
j_gene: TRBJ2-7
abundance: NA
d_gene: TRBD1

CDR3nt: TGTGCCAGCAGCTCGCCGACAGGGGGCGACTATAATTCACCCCTCCACTTT
CDR3aa: CASSSPTGGDYNSPLHF
v_gene: TRBV5-5
j_gene: TRBJ1-6
abundance: NA
d_gene: TRBD1

CDR3nt: TGTGCCAGTAGTCCGGTACGGGCCAACGTCCTGACTTTC
CDR3aa: CASSPVRANVLTF
v_gene: TRBV19
j_gene: TRBJ2-6
abundance: NA
d_gene: NA

CDR3nt: TGTGCCATCAGTGAGCCGGGACAGGGACGGCAGCCCCAGCATTTT
CDR3aa: CAISEPGQGRQPQHF
v_gene: TRBV10-3
j_gene: TRBJ1-5
abundance: NA
d_gene: TRBD1

CDR3nt: TGTGCCAGCGGACAGTCCTACGAGCAGTACTTC
CDR3aa: CASGQSYEQYF
v_gene: TRBV12-3/TRBV12-4
j_gene: TRBJ2-7
abundance: NA
d_gene: NA

CDR3nt: TGTGCCAGCAGTTCCTCCCGGACAGGGGGCGTCTACGAGCAGTACTTC
CDR3aa: CASSSSRTGGVYEQYF
v_gene: TRBV28
j_gene: TRBJ2-7
abundance: NA
d_gene: TRBD1

CDR3nt: TGTGCCAGCAGCTTAGGAGCGGGAGAATACAATGAGCAGTTCTTC
CDR3aa: CASSLGAGEYNEQFF
v_gene: TRBV7-2
j_gene: TRBJ2-1
abundance: NA
d_gene: TRBD2

CDR3nt: TGTGCCAGCAGCCCCGCCAGCACCGGGGAGCTGTTTTTT
CDR3aa: CASSPASTGELFF
v_gene: TRBV11-2
j_gene: TRBJ2-2
abundance: NA
d_gene: NA

CDR3nt: TGTGCCTGGCAGGCGACGAACACTGAAGCTTTCTTT
CDR3aa: CAWQATNTEAFF
v_gene: TRBV30
j_gene: TRBJ1-1
abundance: NA
d_gene: NA

CDR3nt: TGTGCCACCCTCCCGGGAGGGGGGACTGAAGCTTTCTTT
CDR3aa: CATLPGGGTEAFF
v_gene: TRBV28
j_gene: TRBJ1-1
abundance: NA
d_gene: NA

CDR3nt: TGTGCCAGCACCCCGGGGGGGGGAAATACTGAAGCTTTCTTT
CDR3aa: CASTPGGGNTEAFF
v_gene: TRBV27
j_gene: TRBJ1-1
abundance: NA
d_gene: NA

CDR3nt: TGTGCCAGCAGCGGACTAGGAAATCCCCTCTCTCATACCTACAATGAGCAGTTCTTC
CDR3aa: CASSGLGNPLSHTYNEQFF
v_gene: TRBV9
j_gene: TRBJ2-1
abundance: NA
d_gene: NA

CDR3nt: TGTGCCAGCAGGCGACAGTTGAACACTGAAGCTTTCTTT
CDR3aa: CASRRQLNTEAFF
v_gene: TRBV27
j_gene: TRBJ1-1
abundance: NA
d_gene: NA

CDR3nt: TGTGCCAGCAGCGAGGACAGGGGGCGGGATACGCAGTATTTT
CDR3aa: CASSEDRGRDTQYF
v_gene: TRBV7-6
j_gene: TRBJ2-3
abundance: NA
d_gene: TRBD1

CDR3nt: TGTGCCAGCAGTTCAAACGGTGGGGGGAGATACGAGCAGTACTTC
CDR3aa: CASSSNGGGRYEQYF
v_gene: TRBV6-2/TRBV6-3
j_gene: TRBJ2-7
abundance: NA
d_gene: NA

CDR3nt: TGTGCCAGCAGTGAACGGGACAGGATGAACACTGAAGCTTTCTTT
CDR3aa: CASSERDRMNTEAFF
v_gene: TRBV27
j_gene: TRBJ1-1
abundance: NA
d_gene: TRBD1

CDR3nt: TGTGCCAGCAGCGTAGGCGGAGGGGTTCGGACGGAGACCCAGTACTTC
CDR3aa: CASSVGGGVRTETQYF
v_gene: TRBV9
j_gene: TRBJ2-5
abundance: NA
d_gene: NA

CDR3nt: TGTGCCAGCTTGGACAGGGCATCGGGCGAGCAGTACTTC
CDR3aa: CASLDRASGEQYF
v_gene: TRBV28
j_gene: TRBJ2-7
abundance: NA
d_gene: TRBD1

CDR3nt: TGCGCCAGCAGCTTGGGGGTCGGGGGTACCTATGGCTACACCTTC
CDR3aa: CASSLGVGGTYGYTF
v_gene: TRBV5-1
j_gene: TRBJ1-2
abundance: NA
d_gene: NA

CDR3nt: TGCAGTGCTAGTCGGGGGAGTGCCAACATGAACACTGAAGCTTTCTTT
CDR3aa: CSASRGSANMNTEAFF
v_gene: TRBV20-1
j_gene: TRBJ1-1
abundance: NA
d_gene: NA